This T cell receptor beta chain was identified in a study of T cell clonotyping in hematopoietic cell transplantation. The overall study: Blood collection times were about day -28 and days 30, 100, 180 posttransplant. Study-level results: Cells were unsorted, so CD4 and CD8 contributions were not separated. After transplant, recipient diversity fell while pathologically expanded clonotypes grew through day 180. Few recipient clonotypes overlapped donors; over 95% were de novo at given depth.

This clone has more than one count but fewer than ten. Antigen unknown. Germline CDR1 reads MNHGY; CDR2 reads SVAAGI. Trimming removed 6 bases from V and 11 bases from J; junction bases left unmatched: 5. The CDR3 length is 11 residues. TCRdb keeps only in-frame clones here, not all; method: immunoSEQ multiplex PCR. The sample includes 11,000 to 15,000 clones, 62% seen only once; the top ten take under 10%. This TCR was recovered from a human donor who either received an allogeneic hematopoietic cell transplant for a myeloid malignancy or was a related donor (not recorded which). Some clones in this sample may be carry-over from other donors' samples. The V gene is TRBV6-9, the J gene TRBJ1-1; 8 bases are shared with TRBD1. The sample was PBMCs. The CDR3 DNA reads as TGTGCCAGCAGCTGGACAGGGCAGGCTTTCTTT. Amino acids: CASSWTGQAFF.